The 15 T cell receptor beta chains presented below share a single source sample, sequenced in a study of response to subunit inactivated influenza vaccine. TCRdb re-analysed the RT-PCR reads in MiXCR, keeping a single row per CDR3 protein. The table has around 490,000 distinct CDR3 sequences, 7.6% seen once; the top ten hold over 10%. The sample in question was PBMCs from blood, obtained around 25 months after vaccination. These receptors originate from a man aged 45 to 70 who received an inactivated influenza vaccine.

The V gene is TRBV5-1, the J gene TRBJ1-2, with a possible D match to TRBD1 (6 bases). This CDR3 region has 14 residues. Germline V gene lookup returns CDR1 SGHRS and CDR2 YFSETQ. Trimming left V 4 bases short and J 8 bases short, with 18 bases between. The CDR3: CASSLETTGKGYTF. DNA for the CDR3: TGCGCCAGCAGCCTCGAGACCACAGGGAAAGGCTACACCTTC.

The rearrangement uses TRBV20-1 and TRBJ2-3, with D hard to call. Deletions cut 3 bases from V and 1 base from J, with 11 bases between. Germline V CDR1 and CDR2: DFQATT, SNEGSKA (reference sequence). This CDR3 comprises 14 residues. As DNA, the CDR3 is TGCAGTGCTAGTCCGCCCGAACGCACAGATACGCAGTATTTT. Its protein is CSASPPERTDTQYF.

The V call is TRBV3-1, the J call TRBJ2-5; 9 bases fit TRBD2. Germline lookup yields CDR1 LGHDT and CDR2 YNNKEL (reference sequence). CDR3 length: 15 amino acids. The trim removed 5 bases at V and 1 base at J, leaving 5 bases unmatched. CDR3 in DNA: TGTGCCAGCAGCTTTGAGCGGGAGGCCCAAGAGACCCAGTACTTC. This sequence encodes CASSFEREAQETQYF.

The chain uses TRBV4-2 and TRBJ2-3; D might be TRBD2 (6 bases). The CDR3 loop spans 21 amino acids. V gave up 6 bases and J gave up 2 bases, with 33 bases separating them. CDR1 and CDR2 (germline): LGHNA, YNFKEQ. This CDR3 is CASSSSRGLGGGDIATDTQYF. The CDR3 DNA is TGTGCCAGCAGTTCTTCCCGTGGACTGGGGGGAGGTGATATCGCCACAGATACGCAGTATTTT.

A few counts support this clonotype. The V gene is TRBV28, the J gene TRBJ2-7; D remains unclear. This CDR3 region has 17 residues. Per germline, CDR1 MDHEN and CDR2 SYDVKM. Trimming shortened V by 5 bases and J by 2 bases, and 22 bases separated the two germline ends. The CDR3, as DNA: TGTGCCAGCAGTCCGCGAAGGGCGGTCCTTGGGACCTACGAGCAGTACTTC. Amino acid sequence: CASSPRRAVLGTYEQYF.

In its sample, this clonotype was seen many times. CDR3 protein: CASSQGLAGPDTQYF. CDR3 in DNA: TGTGCCAGCAGCCAGGGACTAGCGGGCCCAGATACGCAGTATTTT. The genes are TRBV7-9 and TRBJ2-3; 12 bases are shared with TRBD2. Germline V lookup: CDR1 SEHNR, CDR2 FQNEAQ (reference sequence). This CDR3 has 15 amino acids. The junction had 4 bases not matched to a gene; V was cut back by 5 bases and J by 4 bases.

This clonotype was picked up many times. The CDR3 sequence is CASSQEVYQETQYF. In DNA form, the CDR3 reads TGTGCCAGCAGCCAAGAGGTTTACCAAGAGACCCAGTACTTC. This rearrangement joins TRBV3-1 to TRBJ2-5; D unresolved. The CDR3 runs to 14 residues. The V and J ends lost 0 bases and 0 bases respectively, with 5 bases between them. Germline lookup yields CDR1 LGHDT and CDR2 YNNKEL (reference sequence).

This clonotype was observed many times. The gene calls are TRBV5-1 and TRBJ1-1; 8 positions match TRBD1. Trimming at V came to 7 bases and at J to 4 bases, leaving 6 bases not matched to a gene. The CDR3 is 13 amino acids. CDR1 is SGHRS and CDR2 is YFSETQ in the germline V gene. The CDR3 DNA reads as TGCGCCAGCCATCAGGGGGCGGCCACTGAAGCTTTCTTT. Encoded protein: CASHQGAATEAFF. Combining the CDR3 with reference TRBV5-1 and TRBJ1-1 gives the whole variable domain KAGVTQTPRYLIKTRGQQVTLSCSPISGHRSVSWYQQTPGQGLQFLFEYFSETQRNKGNFPGRFSGRQFSNSRSEMNVSTLELGDSALYLCASHQGAATEAFFGQGTRLTVV.

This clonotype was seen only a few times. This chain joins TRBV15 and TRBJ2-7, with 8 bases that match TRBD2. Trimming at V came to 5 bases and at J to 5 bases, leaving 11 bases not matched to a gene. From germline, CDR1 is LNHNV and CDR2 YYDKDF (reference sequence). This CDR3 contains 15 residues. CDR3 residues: CATSGLSGRIDEQYF. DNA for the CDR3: TGTGCCACCAGCGGACTAAGCGGGAGAATCGACGAGCAGTACTTC.

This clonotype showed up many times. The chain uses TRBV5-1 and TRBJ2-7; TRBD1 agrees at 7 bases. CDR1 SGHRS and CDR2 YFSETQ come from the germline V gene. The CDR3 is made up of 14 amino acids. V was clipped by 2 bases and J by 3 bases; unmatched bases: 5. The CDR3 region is CASSLTGTVYEQYF. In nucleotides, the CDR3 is TGCGCCAGCAGCTTAACCGGGACAGTCTACGAGCAGTACTTC.

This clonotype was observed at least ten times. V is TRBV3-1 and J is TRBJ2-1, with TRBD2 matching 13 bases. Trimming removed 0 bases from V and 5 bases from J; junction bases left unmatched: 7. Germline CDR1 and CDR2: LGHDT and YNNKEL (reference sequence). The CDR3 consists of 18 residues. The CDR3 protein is CASSQDRRLAGGNNEQFF. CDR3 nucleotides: TGTGCCAGCAGCCAAGATCGTAGACTAGCGGGGGGTAACAATGAGCAGTTCTTC.

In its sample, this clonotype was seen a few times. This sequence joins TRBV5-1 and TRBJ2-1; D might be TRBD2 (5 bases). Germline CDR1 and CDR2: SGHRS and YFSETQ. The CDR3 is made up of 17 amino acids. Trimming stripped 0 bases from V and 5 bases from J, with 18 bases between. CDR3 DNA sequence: TGCGCCAGCAGCTTGGATTTTACCAGCGGTGTTAACAATGAGCAGTTCTTC. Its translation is CASSLDFTSGVNNEQFF.

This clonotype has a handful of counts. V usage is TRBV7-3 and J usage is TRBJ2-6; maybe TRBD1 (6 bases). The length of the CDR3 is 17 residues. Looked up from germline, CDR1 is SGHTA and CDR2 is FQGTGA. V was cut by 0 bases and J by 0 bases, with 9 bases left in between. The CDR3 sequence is CASSLTGAGSGANVLTF. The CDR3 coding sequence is TGTGCCAGCAGCTTAACGGGGGCGGGCTCTGGGGCCAACGTCCTGACTTTC. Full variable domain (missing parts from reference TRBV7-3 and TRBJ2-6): GAGVSQTPSNKVTEKGKYVELRCDPISGHTALYWYRQSLGQGPEFLIYFQGTGAADDSGLPNDRFFAVRPEGSVSTLKIQRTERGDSAVYLCASSLTGAGSGANVLTFGAGSRLTVL.

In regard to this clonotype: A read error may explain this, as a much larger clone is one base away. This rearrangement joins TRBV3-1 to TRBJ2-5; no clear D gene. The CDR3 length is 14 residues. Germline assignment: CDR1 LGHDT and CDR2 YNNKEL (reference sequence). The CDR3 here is CARSQEAIGETQYF. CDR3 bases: TGTGCCCGCAGCCAAGAAGCAATTGGGGAGACCCAGTACTTC.

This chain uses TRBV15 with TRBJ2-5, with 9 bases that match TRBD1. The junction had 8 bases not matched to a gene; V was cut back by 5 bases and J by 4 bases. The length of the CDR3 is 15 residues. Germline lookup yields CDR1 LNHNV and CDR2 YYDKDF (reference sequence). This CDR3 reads CATSLEDRGGETQYF. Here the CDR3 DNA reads TGTGCCACCAGCCTGGAGGACAGGGGTGGAGAGACCCAGTACTTC.